This TCR beta chain was sequenced in a study of T cell responses to AZD1222 COVID-19 vaccine (dated by TCRdb to the early 2020s). Concerning the study at large: TCR sequencing covered more than 230 trial participants: 200 to 220 given two doses of AZD1222 and 26 given two doses of MenACWY control vaccine. Trial participants were enrolled into age subgroups of 18-55, 56-69 and 70-plus years, which contained around 140, 26 and 57 TCR-sequenced participants, respectively. What the study reported, not specific to this receptor: Nearly half of unique spike-specific TCRs reportedly recognized epitopes outside regions mutated in the B.1.351 and B.1.1.7 variants. Conclusions about previously exposed vaccinees are limited, since just 5 or 6 AZD1222 recipients were seropositive for SARS-CoV-2 at baseline. Because no day 14 peak-response samples were available, repertoires were characterized only after the peak T cell response. Most participants were white British and females outnumbered males, and the authors suggested that clonal diversity may have been underestimated. Spike-specific TCR breadth and depth rose significantly after two AZD1222 doses compared with day 0 and with MenACWY recipients. The 56-69-year group was small, and its depth increase did not reach significance, likely because of low power. The vaccine-associated CD4 TCRs covered the entire spike protein, and the dominant responses fell in regions 160-218 and 743-854.

The CDR3 regions of human TCRbeta chains were subjected to immunosequencing. The study's processing was this. Repertoire TCRs were matched against a reference library of SARS-CoV-2-specific TCRs generated with the MIRA antigen-specificity platform. Breadth was defined as the fraction of unique TCRs that were SARS-CoV-2-associated. Depth was defined as the fraction of total T cells that were SARS-CoV-2-associated. Each spike-specific TCR was assigned to its reactive spike region and to a CD4 or CD8 class using the MIRA data. Log10-transformed breadth and depth values were compared by one-way ANOVA with Sidak's multiple comparisons tests. Here the immuneACCESS table is served through TCRdb, limited to in-frame sequences with V and J called. Missing clones are a known gap in these copies; in checked studies unresolved V genes cover under half, and the rest lacks a known reason. The V and J calls and clone size come from that table; D and trimming were worked out from the DNA. The sample includes over 150,000 clones, with 88% observed a single time. The ten most abundant clones make up 4% to 4.5% of the sample.

The CDR3, from cysteine to phenylalanine, totals 13 residues. The CDR3 DNA has 39 bases and is translated from base 1. The germline V gene gives CDR1 as MNHEY and CDR2 as SVGAGI. Cut back by 7 bases and 7 bases, the V and J ends lie 16 bases apart. As concerns this clone: The specificity of this receptor is unknown. No per-base quality is available; no much larger clone lies one base away.

The intended sense of this specimen's time point label: about 28 days (+/-7) after the second vaccine dose. AZD1222 recipients given second doses at about 4 weeks or at about 12 weeks were pooled, since spike-specific TCR depth and breadth were not found to differ between the two schedules. Vaccinee samples were obtained from the UK trials COV001 and COV002, which included a single-blind randomized controlled phase 2/3 trial of AZD1222 (ChAdOx1 nCoV-19) in healthy adults. For TCRbeta chain sequencing, PBMC samples from trial participants were taken at day 0 and at day 28 after the second dose. This clonotype originated in an adult who received the AZD1222 COVID-19 vaccine. The sample consisted of peripheral blood, taken 28 days after the second AZD1222 dose. The V and J genes are TRBV6-5 and TRBJ1-2, with no reliable assignment of the D segment. CDR3 sequence: CASNAVGWGGYTF. The DNA is TGTGCCAGCAATGCCGTTGGCTGGGGTGGCTACACCTTC.